The present T cell receptor beta chain was sequenced within a study of T cell responses to AZD1222 COVID-19 vaccine. Study observations and caveats: Scientists sampled the repertoires only once the peak T cell response had passed. Spike-specific TCR depth and breadth grew after two AZD1222 doses. Clonal diversity may have been underestimated in mostly white British donors. Just a handful of AZD1222 recipients were seropositive at baseline.

About this clone itself: Its antigen is unidentified.

Germline CDR1 and CDR2: MDHEN and SYDVKM. This CDR3 spans 13 amino acids. Trimming took 11 bases from V and 3 from J, leaving 16 bases between them. The assay was immunoSEQ multiplex PCR, and TCRdb's table has in-frame clones only and misses some. The sample includes 120,000 or so clones, 88% of them seen just once. The origin of this receptor is an adult in good health. This chain uses TRBV28 with TRBJ1-2; D perhaps matches TRBD1 (6 bases). The material was peripheral blood, obtained on day 0 of AZD1222 vaccination. The CDR3 nucleotides read TGTGCCGGGGGTAGGGGGGTCGACTATGGCTACACCTTC. It yields the protein CAGGRGVDYGYTF.